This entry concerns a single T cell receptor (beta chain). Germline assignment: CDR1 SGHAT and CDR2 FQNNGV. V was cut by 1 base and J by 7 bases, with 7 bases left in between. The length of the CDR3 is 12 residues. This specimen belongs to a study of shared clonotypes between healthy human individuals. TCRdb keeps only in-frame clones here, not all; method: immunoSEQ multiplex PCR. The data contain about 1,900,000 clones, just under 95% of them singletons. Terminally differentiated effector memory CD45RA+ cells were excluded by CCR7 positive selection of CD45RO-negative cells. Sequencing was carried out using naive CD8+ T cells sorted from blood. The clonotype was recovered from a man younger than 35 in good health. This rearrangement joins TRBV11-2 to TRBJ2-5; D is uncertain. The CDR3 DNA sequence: TGTGCCAGCAGCTTAGCTACGGGGACCCAGTACTTC. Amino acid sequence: CASSLATGTQYF.